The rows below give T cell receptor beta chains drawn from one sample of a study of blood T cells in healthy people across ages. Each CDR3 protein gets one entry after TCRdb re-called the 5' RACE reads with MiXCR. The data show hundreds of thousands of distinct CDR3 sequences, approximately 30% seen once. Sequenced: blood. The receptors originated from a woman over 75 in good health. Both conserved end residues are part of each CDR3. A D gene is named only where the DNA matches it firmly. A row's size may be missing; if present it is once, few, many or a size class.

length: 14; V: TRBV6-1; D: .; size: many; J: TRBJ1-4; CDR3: CASSLQLNNEKLFF; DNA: TGTGCCAGCAGTCTACAGCTAAATAATGAAAAACTGTTTTTT
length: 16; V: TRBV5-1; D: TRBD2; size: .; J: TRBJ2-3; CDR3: CASSLDGGGRGDTQYF; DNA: TGCGCCAGCAGCTTGGACGGGGGGGGCCGGGGAGATACGCAGTATTTT
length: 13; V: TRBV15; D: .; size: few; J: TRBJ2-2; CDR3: CATSSPNTGELFF; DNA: TGTGCCACCAGCAGCCCAAACACCGGGGAGCTGTTTTTT
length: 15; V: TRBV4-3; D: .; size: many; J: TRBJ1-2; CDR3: CASSQWVGGDYGYTF; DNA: TGCGCCAGCAGCCAGTGGGTAGGGGGGGACTATGGCTACACCTTC
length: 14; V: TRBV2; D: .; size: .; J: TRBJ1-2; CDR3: CASSEGQADYGYTF; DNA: TGTGCCAGCAGTGAGGGCCAGGCAGACTATGGCTACACCTTC
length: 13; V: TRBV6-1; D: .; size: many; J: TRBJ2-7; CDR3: CAGGRRPTYEQYF; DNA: TGTGCCGGGGGGAGGCGACCTACCTACGAGCAGTACTTC
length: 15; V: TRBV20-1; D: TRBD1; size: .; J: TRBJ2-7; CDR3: CSARDLGTGGYEQYF; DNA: TGCAGTGCTAGAGATCTAGGGACAGGGGGCTACGAGCAGTACTTC
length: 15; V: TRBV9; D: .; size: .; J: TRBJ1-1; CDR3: CASSKGVGMNTEAFF; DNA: TGTGCCAGCAGCAAAGGGGTGGGGATGAACACTGAAGCTTTCTTT
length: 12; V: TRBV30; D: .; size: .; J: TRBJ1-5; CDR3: CAWSVESQPRHF; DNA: TGTGCCTGGAGTGTAGAAAGTCAGCCCCGGCATTTT
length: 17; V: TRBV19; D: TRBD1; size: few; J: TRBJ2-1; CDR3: CASSPRSNRPDRNEQFF; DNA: TGTGCCAGTAGTCCGCGATCTAACAGACCGGACAGGAACGAGCAGTTCTTC
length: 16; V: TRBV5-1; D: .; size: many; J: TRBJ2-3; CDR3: CASSLALRGQADTQYF; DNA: TGCGCCAGCAGCTTGGCCTTGCGGGGGCAGGCAGATACGCAGTATTTT
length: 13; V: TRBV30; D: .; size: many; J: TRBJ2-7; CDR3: CAWSYRDPTEQYF; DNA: TGTGCCTGGAGTTACAGGGACCCAACCGAGCAGTACTTC
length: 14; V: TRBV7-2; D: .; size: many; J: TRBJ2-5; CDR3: CASSKQGAGETQYF; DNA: TGTGCCAGCAGCAAGCAGGGCGCCGGGGAGACCCAGTACTTC
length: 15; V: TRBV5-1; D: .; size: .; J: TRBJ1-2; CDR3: CASGLEGNREKGYTF; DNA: TGCGCCAGCGGCTTGGAGGGGAACAGGGAGAAAGGCTACACCTTC
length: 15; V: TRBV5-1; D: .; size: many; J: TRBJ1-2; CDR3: CASSPEVGGPRGYTF; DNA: TGCGCCAGCAGCCCGGAGGTTGGGGGTCCGAGAGGCTACACCTTC
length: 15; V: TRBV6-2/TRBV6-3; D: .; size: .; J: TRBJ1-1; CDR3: CASSSPMAGGTEAFF; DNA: TGTGCCAGCAGTTCCCCCATGGCTGGAGGCACTGAAGCTTTCTTT
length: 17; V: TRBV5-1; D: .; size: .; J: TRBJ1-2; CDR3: CASSLFPGEGFAYGYTF; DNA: TGCGCCAGCAGCTTGTTTCCAGGAGAGGGTTTCGCCTATGGCTACACCTTC
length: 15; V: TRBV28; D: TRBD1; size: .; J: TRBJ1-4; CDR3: CASSTPGTGYEKLFF; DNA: TGTGCCAGCAGTACCCCGGGGACAGGGTATGAAAAACTGTTTTTT
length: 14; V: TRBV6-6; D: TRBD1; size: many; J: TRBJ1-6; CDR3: CASSYWDRDSPLHF; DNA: TGTGCCAGCAGTTACTGGGACAGGGATTCACCCCTCCACTTT
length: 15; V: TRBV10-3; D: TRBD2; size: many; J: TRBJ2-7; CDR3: CAISAAGEPSYEQYF; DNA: TGTGCCATCAGTGCAGCGGGGGAACCCTCCTACGAGCAGTACTTC
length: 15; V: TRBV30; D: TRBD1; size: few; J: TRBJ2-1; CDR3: CAWGPGQGIYNEQFF; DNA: TGTGCCTGGGGCCCCGGACAGGGGATCTACAATGAGCAGTTCTTC
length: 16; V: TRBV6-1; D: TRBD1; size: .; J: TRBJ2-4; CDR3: CASSEALGQGLNEQYF; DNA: TGTGCCAGCAGTGAAGCCCTGGGACAGGGCTTAAATGAGCAGTACTTC
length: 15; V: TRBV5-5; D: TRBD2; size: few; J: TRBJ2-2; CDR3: CASSLSGAYAGELFF; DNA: TGTGCCAGCAGCCTTAGCGGGGCGTACGCCGGGGAGCTGTTTTTT
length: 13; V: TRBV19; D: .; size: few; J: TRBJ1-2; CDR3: CASSIAFGVGYTF; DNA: TGTGCCAGTAGTATAGCTTTCGGGGTAGGCTACACCTTC
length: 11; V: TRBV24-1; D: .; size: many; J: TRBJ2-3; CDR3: CATSREDTQYF; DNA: TGTGCCACCAGTCGGGAAGATACGCAGTATTTT
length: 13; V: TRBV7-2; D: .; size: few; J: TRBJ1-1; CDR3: CASSSLTLTEAFF; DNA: TGTGCCAGCAGCTCTCTGACACTGACAGAAGCTTTCTTT
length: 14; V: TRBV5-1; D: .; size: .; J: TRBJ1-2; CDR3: CASSLTGGAYGYTF; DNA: TGCGCCAGCAGCTTGACCGGGGGCGCCTATGGCTACACCTTC
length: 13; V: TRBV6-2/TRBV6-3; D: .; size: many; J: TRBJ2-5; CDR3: CASSLMPGETQYF; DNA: TGTGCCAGCAGCCTGATGCCGGGGGAGACCCAGTACTTC
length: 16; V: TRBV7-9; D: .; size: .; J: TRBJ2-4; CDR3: CASSGQLSLAKNIQYF; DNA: TGTGCCAGCTCCGGACAGCTATCATTAGCCAAAAACATTCAGTACTTC
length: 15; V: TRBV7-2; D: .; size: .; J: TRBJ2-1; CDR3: CASNRDSSQYNEQFF; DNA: TGTGCCAGTAACCGGGACTCTTCTCAGTACAATGAGCAGTTCTTC
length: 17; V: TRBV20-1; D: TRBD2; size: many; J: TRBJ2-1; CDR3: CSAVSSGIAGSGNEQFF; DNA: TGCAGTGCTGTATCCTCCGGGATAGCGGGGTCTGGCAATGAGCAGTTCTTC
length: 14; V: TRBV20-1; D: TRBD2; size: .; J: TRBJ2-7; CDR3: CSAPHSGRAYEQYF; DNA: TGCAGTGCTCCTCATAGCGGGAGGGCCTACGAGCAGTACTTC
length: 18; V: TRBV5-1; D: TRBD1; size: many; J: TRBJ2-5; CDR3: CASSLISGTGTPQETQYF; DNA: TGCGCCAGCAGCTTAATTTCCGGGACAGGAACTCCCCAAGAGACCCAGTACTTC
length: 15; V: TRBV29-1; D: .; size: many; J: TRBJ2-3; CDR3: CSTDLHWGSTDTQYF; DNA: TGCAGCACGGACCTACATTGGGGGAGCACAGATACGCAGTATTTT
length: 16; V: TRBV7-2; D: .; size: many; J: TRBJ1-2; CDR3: CASSPSRVWFHYGYTF; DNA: TGTGCCAGCAGCCCCTCCAGGGTATGGTTTCACTATGGCTACACCTTC
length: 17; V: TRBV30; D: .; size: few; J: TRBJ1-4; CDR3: CAWSVLHPGPTNEKLFF; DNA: TGTGCCTGGAGTGTACTCCATCCAGGACCAACTAATGAAAAACTGTTTTTT
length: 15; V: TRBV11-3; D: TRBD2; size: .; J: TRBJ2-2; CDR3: CASSPGGTATGELFF; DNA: TGTGCCAGCAGCCCGGGGGGGACGGCCACCGGGGAGCTGTTTTTT
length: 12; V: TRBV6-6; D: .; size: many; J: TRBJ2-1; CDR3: CASGLTGNEQFF; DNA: TGTGCCAGCGGACTTACAGGGAATGAGCAGTTCTTC
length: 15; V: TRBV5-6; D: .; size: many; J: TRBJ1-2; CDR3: CASSLRGDANYGYTF; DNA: TGTGCCAGCAGCTTGAGGGGGGATGCTAACTATGGCTACACCTTC
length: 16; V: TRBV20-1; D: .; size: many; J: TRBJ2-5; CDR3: CSATPRPPGVSETQYF; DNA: TGCAGTGCTACCCCCCGACCTCCAGGGGTTTCCGAGACCCAGTACTTC
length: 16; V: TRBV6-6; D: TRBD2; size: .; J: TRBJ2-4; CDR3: CASITASGTRENIQYF; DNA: TGTGCCAGCATCACCGCTAGCGGGACAAGAGAAAACATTCAGTACTTC
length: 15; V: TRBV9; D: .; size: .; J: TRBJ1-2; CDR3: CASSPFTDRTYGYTF; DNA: TGTGCCAGCAGCCCCTTTACCGACAGGACCTATGGCTACACCTTC
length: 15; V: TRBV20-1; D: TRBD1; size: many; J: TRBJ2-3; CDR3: CSAREGTGATDTQYF; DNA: TGCAGTGCTAGAGAGGGGACAGGGGCCACAGATACGCAGTATTTT
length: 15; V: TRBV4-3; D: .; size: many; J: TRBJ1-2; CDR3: CASSQEVGVFYGYTF; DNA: TGCGCCAGCAGCCAAGAAGTGGGGGTGTTCTATGGCTACACCTTC
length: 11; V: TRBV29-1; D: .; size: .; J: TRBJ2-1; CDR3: CSVEDQGLQFF; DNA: TGCAGCGTTGAAGACCAGGGGTTGCAGTTCTTC
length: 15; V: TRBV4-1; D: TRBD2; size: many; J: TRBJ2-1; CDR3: CASSRGLAEYNEQFF; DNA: TGCGCCAGCAGCCGGGGACTAGCGGAGTACAATGAGCAGTTCTTC
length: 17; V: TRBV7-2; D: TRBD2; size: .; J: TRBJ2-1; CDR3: CASSLALLAGDYNEQFF; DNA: TGTGCCAGCAGCTTAGCTTTACTAGCGGGAGACTACAATGAGCAGTTCTTC
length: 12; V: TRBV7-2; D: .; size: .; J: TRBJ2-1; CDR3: CASLDSRDEQFF; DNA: TGTGCCAGCCTGGACAGTAGGGATGAGCAGTTCTTC
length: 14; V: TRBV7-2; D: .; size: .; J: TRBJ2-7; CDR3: CASSLGTPISEQYF; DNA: TGTGCCAGCAGCTTAGGGACCCCTATCAGTGAGCAGTACTTC
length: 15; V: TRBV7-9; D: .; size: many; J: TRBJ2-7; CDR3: CASSLAMGNLGEQYF; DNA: TGTGCCAGCAGCTTAGCGATGGGAAACTTAGGCGAGCAGTACTTC